One sample yielded the 8 T cell receptor beta chains listed below, sequenced in a study of Graves' ophthalmopathy and Graves' hyperthyroidism. Transcripts of RNA were the source for amplifying TCR beta CDR3 regions. HTBI-primed RT-PCR formed the first round, and a multiplex PCR formed the second. Each CDR3 protein gets one entry after TCRdb re-called the multiplex PCR reads with MiXCR. The data hold under 350,000 distinct CDR3 sequences, with under 20% observed a single time. Sequencing input: peripheral blood. The source is an adult man with Graves' ophthalmopathy.

This clonotype was detected ten times or more. The chain couples TRBV3-1 to TRBJ1-6, with D maybe TRBD1 (5 bases). This CDR3 has 15 residues. V lost 1 base to trimming and J lost 10 bases, with 14 bases between them. From germline, CDR1 is LGHDT and CDR2 YNNKEL (reference sequence). CDR3: CASSQVGRRTSPLHF. CDR3 DNA: TGTGCCAGCAGCCAAGTGGGACGCAGGACCTCACCCCTCCACTTT.

This clonotype has at least ten counts. This chain connects TRBV11-2 to TRBJ2-2, with 10 bases matching TRBD1. The CDR3 runs 17 residues. Looked up from germline, CDR1 is SGHAT and CDR2 is FQNNGV. V lost 1 base, J lost 8 bases, and 10 bases stayed unmatched. CDR3 amino acids: CASSLVGGQGTTGELFF. The CDR3 nucleotides read TGTGCCAGCAGCTTAGTGGGGGGACAGGGGACGACGGGGGAGCTGTTTTTT.

This clonotype was observed at least ten times. The chain uses TRBV6-2 or TRBV6-3 and TRBJ1-1; D is undetermined. The CDR3 extends over 15 amino acids. The germline V gene has CDR1 MNHEY and CDR2 SVGEGT. V gave up 6 bases and J gave up 1 base, with 15 bases separating them. This chain's CDR3 is CASSRTRGWNTEAFF. The CDR3 nucleotides are TGTGCCAGCAGCCGGACCCGAGGTTGGAACACTGAAGCTTTCTTT.

This rearrangement joins TRBV29-1 to TRBJ1-1; TRBD1 might be the D (6 bases). V dropped 4 bases and J dropped 12 bases, with 18 bases sitting between them. The CDR3 has 12 amino acids. Per germline, CDR1 SQVTM and CDR2 ANQGSEA. The CDR3, as DNA: TGCAGCGTTGCGAGACAGGCTGGCGGTACTTTCTTT. It encodes CSVARQAGGTFF. Looking up the rest from reference TRBV29-1 and TRBJ1-1 gives the full variable domain: SAVISQKPSRDICQRGTSLTIQCQVDSQVTMMFWYRQQPGQSLTLIATANQGSEATYESGFVIDKFPISRPNLTFSTLTVSNMSPEDSSIYLCSVARQAGGTFFGQGTRLTVV.

This clonotype has ten or more counts. DNA for the CDR3: TGTGCCAGTAGTCCCCGGGCAGGCAATCAGCCCCAGCATTTT. This encodes CASSPRAGNQPQHF. The chain joins TRBV19 to TRBJ1-5; no reliable D call. The CDR3 totals 14 residues. V dropped 5 bases and J dropped 2 bases, with 10 bases sitting between them. Per the germline V gene, CDR1 is LNHDA and CDR2 is SQIVND (reference sequence).

There are many counts of this clonotype. The rearrangement links TRBV6-2 or TRBV6-3 to TRBJ1-5, with 12 bases lining up with TRBD1. Per germline, CDR1 MNHEY and CDR2 SVGEGT. The CDR3 contains 18 residues. After removal of 6 bases from V and 6 bases from J, the junction contained 15 bases not matched to a gene. The CDR3 sequence is CASRRIIAGTGGGQPQHF. The CDR3 DNA reads TGTGCCAGCAGGCGAATTATAGCCGGGACAGGGGGCGGTCAGCCCCAGCATTTT.

At least ten counts were recorded for this clonotype. The genes are TRBV5-1 and TRBJ1-1; 8 bases map to TRBD1. The junction had 5 bases not matched to a gene; V was cut back by 0 bases and J by 7 bases. Germline CDR1 reads SGHRS; CDR2 reads YFSETQ. The CDR3 covers 14 residues. CDR3 amino acids: CASSLGSRGLEAFF. In DNA form, the CDR3 reads TGCGCCAGCAGCTTGGGATCCAGGGGGCTTGAAGCTTTCTTT.

This chain uses TRBV6-2 or TRBV6-3 with TRBJ1-2, with 9 positions matching TRBD1. V lost 1 base to trimming and J lost 8 bases; unmatched junction nucleotides: 11. Germline V CDR1 and CDR2: MNHEY, SVGEGT. The CDR3 totals 16 residues. The CDR3 spells CASSYYEQGAGGGYTF. CDR3 sequence (DNA): TGTGCCAGCAGTTACTACGAACAGGGGGCCGGGGGAGGCTACACCTTC.